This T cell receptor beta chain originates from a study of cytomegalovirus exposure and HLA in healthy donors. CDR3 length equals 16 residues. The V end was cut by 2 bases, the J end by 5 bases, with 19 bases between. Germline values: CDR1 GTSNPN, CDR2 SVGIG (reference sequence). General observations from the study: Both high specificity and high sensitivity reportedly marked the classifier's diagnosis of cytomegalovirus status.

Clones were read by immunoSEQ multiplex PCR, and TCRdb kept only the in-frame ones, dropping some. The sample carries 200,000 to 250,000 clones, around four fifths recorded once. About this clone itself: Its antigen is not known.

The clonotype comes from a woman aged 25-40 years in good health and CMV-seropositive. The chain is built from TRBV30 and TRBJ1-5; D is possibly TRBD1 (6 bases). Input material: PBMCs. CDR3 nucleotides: TGTGCCTGGAGTCATTGGGGCAGGGGCAAGGATCAGCCCCAGCATTTT. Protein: CAWSHWGRGKDQPQHF. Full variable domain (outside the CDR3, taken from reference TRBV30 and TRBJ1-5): SQTIHQWPATLVQPVGSPLSLECTVEGTSNPNLYWYRQAAGRGLQLLFYSVGIGQISSEVPQNLSASRPQDRQFILSSKKLLLSDSGFYLCAWSHWGRGKDQPQHFGDGTRLSIL.